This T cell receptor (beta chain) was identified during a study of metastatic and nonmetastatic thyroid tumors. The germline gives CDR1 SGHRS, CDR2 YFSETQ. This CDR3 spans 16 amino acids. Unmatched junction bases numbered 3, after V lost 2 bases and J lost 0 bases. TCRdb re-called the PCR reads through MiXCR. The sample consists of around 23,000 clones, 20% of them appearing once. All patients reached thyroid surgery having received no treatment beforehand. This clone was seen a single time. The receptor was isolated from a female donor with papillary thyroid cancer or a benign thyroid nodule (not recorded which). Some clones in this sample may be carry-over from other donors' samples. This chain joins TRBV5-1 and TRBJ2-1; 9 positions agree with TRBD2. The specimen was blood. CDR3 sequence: CASSLSGGFSYNEQFF. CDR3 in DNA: TGCGCCAGCAGCTTAAGCGGGGGGTTCTCCTACAATGAGCAGTTCTTC. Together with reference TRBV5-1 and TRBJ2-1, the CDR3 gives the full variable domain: KAGVTQTPRYLIKTRGQQVTLSCSPISGHRSVSWYQQTPGQGLQFLFEYFSETQRNKGNFPGRFSGRQFSNSRSEMNVSTLELGDSALYLCASSLSGGFSYNEQFFGPGTRLTVL.